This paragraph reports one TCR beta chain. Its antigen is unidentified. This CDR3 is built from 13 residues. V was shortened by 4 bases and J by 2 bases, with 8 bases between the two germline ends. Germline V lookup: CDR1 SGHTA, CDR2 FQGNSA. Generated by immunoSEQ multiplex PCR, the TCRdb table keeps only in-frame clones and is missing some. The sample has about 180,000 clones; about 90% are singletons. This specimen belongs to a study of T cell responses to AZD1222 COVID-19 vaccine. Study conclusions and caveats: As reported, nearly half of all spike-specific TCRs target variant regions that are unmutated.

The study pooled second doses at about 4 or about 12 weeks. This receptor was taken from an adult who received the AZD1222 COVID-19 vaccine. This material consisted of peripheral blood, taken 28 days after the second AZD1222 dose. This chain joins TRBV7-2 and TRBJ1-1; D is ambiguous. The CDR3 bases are TGTGCCAGCAGCTCAAATTACAACACTGAAGCTTTCTTT. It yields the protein CASSSNYNTEAFF. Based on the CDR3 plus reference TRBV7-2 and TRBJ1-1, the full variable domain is GAGVSQSPSNKVTEKGKDVELRCDPISGHTALYWYRQSLGQGLEFLIYFQGNSAPDKSGLPSDRFSAERTGGSVSTLTIQRTQQEDSAVYLCASSSNYNTEAFFGQGTRLTVV.